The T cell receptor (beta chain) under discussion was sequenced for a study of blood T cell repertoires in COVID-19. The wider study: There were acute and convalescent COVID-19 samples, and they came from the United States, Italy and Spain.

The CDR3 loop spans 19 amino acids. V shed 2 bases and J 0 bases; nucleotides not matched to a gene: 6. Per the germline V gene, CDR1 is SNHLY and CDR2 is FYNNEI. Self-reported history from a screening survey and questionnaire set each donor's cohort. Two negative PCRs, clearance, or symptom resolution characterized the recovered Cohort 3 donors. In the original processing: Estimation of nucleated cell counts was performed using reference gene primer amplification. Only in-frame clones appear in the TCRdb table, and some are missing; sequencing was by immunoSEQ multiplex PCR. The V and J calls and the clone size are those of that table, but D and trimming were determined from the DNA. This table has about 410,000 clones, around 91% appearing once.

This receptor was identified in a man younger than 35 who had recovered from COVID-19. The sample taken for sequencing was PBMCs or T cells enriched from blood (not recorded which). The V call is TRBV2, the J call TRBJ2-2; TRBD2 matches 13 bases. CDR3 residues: CASSELGLAGDANTGELFF. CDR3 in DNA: TGTGCCAGCAGTGAATTAGGACTAGCGGGAGATGCGAACACCGGGGAGCTGTTTTTT.